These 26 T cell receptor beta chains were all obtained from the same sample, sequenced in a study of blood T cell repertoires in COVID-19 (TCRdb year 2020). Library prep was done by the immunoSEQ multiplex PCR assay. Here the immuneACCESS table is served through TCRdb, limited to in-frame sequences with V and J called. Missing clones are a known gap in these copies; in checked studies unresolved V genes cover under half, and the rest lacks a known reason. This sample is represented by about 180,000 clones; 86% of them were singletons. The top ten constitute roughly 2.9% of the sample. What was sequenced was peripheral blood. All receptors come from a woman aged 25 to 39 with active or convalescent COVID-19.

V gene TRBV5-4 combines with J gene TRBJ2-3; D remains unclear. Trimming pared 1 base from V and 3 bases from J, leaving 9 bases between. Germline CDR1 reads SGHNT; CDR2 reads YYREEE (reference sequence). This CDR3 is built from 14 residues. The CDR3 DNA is TGTGCCAGCAGCTTGCCAGGTCAGACAGATACGCAGTATTTT. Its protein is CASSLPGQTDTQYF.

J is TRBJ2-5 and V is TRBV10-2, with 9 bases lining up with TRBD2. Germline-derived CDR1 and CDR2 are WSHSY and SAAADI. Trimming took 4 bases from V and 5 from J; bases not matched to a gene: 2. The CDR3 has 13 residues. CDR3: CASSVLAGETQYF. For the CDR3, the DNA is TGCGCCAGCAGTGTACTAGCGGGTGAGACCCAGTACTTC.

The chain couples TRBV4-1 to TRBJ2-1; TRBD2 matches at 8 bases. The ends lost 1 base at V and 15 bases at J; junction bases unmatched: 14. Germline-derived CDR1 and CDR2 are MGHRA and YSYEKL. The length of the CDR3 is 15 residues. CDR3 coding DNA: TGCGCCAGCAGCCAAGGAGGCACTAGCGGATCCGGGTCGTTCTTC. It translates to CASSQGGTSGSGSFF.

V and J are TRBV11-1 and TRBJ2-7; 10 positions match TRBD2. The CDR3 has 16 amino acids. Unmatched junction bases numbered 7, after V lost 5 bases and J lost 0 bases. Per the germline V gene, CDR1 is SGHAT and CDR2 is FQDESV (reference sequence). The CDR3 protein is CASSPSGLAASYEQYF. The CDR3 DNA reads TGTGCCAGCAGCCCCAGTGGACTAGCGGCCTCCTACGAGCAGTACTTC. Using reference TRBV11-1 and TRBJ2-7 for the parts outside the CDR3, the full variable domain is EAEVAQSPRYKITEKSQAVAFWCDPISGHATLYWYRQILGQGPELLVQFQDESVVDDSQLPKDRFSAERLKGVDSTLKIQPAELGDSAMYLCASSPSGLAASYEQYFGPGTRLTVT.

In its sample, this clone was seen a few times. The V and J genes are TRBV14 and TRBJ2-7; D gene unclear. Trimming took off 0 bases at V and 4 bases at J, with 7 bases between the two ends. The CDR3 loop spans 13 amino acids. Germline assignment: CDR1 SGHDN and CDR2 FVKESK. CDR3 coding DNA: TGTGCCAGCAGCCAAGATTACGGTTACGAGCAGTACTTC. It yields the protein CASSQDYGYEQYF.

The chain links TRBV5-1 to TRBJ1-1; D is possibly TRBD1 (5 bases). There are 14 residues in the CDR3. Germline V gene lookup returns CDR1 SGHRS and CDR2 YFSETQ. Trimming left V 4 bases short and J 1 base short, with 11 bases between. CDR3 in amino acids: CASSPGVPNTEAFF. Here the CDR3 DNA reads TGCGCCAGCAGCCCGGGGGTCCCGAACACTGAAGCTTTCTTT.

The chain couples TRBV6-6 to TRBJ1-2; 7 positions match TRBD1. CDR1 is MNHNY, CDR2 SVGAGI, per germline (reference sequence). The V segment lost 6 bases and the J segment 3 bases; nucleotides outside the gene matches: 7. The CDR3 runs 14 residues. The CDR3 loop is CASRPDRDHYGYTF. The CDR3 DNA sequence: TGTGCCAGCAGACCCGACAGGGATCACTATGGCTACACCTTC.

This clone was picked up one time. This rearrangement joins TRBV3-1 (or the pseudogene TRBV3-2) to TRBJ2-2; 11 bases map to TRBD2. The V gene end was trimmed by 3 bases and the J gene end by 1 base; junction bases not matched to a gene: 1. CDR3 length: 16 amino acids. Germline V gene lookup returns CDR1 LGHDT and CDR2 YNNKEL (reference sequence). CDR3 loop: CASSQLAGGNTGELFF. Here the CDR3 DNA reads TGTGCCAGCAGCCAGCTAGCGGGAGGGAACACCGGGGAGCTGTTTTTT.

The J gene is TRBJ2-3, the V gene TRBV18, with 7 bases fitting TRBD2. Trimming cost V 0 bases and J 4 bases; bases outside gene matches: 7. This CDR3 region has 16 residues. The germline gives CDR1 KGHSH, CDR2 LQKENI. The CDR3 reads CASSPPAGVVADTQYF. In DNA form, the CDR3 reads TGTGCCAGCTCACCACCGGCGGGGGTGGTTGCAGATACGCAGTATTTT.

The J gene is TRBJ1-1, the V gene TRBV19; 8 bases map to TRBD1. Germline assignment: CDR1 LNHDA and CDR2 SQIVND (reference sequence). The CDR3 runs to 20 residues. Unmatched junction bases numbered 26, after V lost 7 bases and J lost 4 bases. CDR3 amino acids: CASNSGTGPMERGSSTEAFF. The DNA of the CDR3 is TGTGCCAGTAACTCCGGGACAGGTCCCATGGAACGGGGGTCGAGCACTGAAGCTTTCTTT.

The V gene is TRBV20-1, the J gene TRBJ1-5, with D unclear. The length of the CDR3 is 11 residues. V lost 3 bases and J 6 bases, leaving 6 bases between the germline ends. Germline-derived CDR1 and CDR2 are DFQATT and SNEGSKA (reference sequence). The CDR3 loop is CSAREGQPQHF. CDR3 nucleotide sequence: TGCAGTGCTAGGGAGGGTCAGCCCCAGCATTTT.

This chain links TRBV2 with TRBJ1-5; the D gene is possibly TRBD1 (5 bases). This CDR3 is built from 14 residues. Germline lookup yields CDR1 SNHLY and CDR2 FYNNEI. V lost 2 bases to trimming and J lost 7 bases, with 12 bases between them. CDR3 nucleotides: TGTGCCAGCAGTGAACTCAGGGTTGGGCAGCCCCAGCATTTT. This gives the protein CASSELRVGQPQHF. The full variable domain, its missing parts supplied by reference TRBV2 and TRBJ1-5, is EPEVTQTPSHQVTQMGQEVILRCVPISNHLYFYWYRQILGQKVEFLVSFYNNEISEKSEIFDDQFSVERPDGSNFTLKIRSTKLEDSAMYFCASSELRVGQPQHFGDGTRLSIL.

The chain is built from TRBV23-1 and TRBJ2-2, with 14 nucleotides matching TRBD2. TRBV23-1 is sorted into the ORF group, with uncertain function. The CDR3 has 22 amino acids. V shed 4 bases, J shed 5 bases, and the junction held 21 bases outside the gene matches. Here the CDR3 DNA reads TGCGCCAGCAGTCTTACCCAACAGCGGATAGGACTAGCGGGAGGTGGGACCGGGGAGCTGTTTTTT. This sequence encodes CASSLTQQRIGLAGGGTGELFF.

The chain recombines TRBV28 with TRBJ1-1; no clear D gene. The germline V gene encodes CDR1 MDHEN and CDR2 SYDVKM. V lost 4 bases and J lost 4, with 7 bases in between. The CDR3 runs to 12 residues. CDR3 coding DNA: TGTGCCAGCAGTTCTCTAATCACTGAAGCTTTCTTT. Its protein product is CASSSLITEAFF.

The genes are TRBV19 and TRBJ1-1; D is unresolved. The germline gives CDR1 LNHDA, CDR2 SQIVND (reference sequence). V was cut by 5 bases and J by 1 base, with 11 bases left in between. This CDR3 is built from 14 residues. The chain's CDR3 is CASSALGGNTEAFF. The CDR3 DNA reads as TGTGCCAGTAGTGCACTCGGTGGGAACACTGAAGCTTTCTTT. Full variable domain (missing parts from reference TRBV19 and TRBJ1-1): DGGITQSPKYLFRKEGQNVTLSCEQNLNHDAMYWYRQDPGQGLRLIYYSQIVNDFQKGDIAEGYSVSREKKESFPLTVTSAQKNPTAFYLCASSALGGNTEAFFGQGTRLTVV.

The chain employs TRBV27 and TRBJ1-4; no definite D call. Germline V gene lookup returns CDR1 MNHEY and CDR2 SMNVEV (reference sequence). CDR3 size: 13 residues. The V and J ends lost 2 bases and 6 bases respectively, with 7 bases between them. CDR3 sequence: CASSLREYEKLFF. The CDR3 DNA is TGTGCCAGCAGTTTAAGGGAGTATGAAAAACTGTTTTTT.

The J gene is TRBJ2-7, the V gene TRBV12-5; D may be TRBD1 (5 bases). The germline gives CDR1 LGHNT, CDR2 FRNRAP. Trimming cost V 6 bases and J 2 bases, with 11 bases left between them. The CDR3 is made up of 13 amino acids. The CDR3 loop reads CASGPGQPYEQYF. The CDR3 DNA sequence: TGTGCTAGTGGACCCGGACAACCCTACGAGCAGTACTTC.

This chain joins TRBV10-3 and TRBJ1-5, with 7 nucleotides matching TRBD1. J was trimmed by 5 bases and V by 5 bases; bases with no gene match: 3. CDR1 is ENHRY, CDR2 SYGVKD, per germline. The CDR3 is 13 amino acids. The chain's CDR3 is CAISRQGDQPQHF. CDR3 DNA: TGTGCCATCAGTCGACAGGGCGATCAGCCCCAGCATTTT.

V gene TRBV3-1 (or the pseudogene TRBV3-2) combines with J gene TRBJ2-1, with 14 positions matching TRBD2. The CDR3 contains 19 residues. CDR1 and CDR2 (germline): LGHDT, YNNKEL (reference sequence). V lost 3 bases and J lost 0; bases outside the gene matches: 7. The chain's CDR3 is CASSHGLAGGPGSYNEQFF. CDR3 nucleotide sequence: TGTGCCAGCAGCCACGGACTAGCGGGGGGCCCGGGCTCCTACAATGAGCAGTTCTTC.

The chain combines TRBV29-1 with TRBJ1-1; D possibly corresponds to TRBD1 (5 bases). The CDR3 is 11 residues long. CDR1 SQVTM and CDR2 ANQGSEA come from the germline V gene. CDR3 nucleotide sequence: TGCATAGGGGTGGGGAACACTGAAGCTTTCTTT. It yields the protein CIGVGNTEAFF.

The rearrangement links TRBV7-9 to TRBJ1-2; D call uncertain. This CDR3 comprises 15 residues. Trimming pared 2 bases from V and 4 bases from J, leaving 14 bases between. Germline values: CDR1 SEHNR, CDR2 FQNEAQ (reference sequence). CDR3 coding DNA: TGTGCCAGCAGCTTACTCCCTGCGCACGTCTATGGCTACACCTTC. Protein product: CASSLLPAHVYGYTF.

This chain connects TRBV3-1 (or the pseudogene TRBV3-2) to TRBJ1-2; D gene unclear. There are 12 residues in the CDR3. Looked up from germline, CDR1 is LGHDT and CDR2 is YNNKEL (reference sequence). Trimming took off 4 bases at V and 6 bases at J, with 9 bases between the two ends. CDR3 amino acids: CASSLARDGYTF. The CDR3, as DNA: TGTGCCAGCAGCCTAGCGAGGGATGGCTACACCTTC.

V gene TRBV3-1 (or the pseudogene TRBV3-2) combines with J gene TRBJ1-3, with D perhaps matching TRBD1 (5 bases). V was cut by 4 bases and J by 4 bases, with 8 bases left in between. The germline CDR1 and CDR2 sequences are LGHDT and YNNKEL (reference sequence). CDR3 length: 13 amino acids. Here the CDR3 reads CASSRRQGNTIYF. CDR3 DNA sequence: TGTGCCAGCAGCCGGAGACAGGGAAACACCATATATTTT.

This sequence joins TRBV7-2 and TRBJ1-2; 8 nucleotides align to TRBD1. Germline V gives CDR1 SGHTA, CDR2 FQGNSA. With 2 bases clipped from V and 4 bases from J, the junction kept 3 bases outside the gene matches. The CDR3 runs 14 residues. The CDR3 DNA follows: TGTGCCAGCAGCTTACAGGGGGCGAGCTATGGCTACACCTTC. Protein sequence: CASSLQGASYGYTF.

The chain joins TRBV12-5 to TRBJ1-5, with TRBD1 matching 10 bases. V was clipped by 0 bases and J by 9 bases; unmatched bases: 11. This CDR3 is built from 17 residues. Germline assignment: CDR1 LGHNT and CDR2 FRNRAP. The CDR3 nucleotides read TGTGCTAGTGGTTTGGTTTGTACCGACAGGGGGCTAGGGCCCCAGCATTTT. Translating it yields CASGLVCTDRGLGPQHF.

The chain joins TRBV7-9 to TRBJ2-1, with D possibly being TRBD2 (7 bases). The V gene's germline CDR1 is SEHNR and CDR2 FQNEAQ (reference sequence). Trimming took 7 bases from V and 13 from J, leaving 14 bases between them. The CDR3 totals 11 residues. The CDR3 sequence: CASTEGGTQFF. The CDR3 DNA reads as TGTGCCAGCACCGAGGGGGGGACCCAGTTCTTC.